This T cell receptor (beta chain) was found in a study of post-analysis software for immune sequencing data. Study outcomes and limitations: Comparison with controls showed significantly lower normalized Chao1 diversity in multiple sclerosis patients. A few TRBV segments occurring more often in patients than controls included TRBV5-6, TRBV5-1 and TRBV20-1.

This clonotype was counted between two and nine times. Its target is unknown. Trimming shortened V by 5 bases and J by 11 bases, and 12 bases separated the two germline ends. The CDR3 covers 11 residues. Germline CDR1 is SGHDN and CDR2 is FVKESK. Unique molecular identifiers were built into the TCR beta cDNA libraries. Input populations of about 0.95 to 10 million T cells gave rise to around 480,000 cDNA molecules. TCRdb fed the PCR reads into MiXCR, producing one record per CDR3 protein. This sample has over 700,000 distinct CDR3 sequences, with roughly 30% found just once. The rearrangement links TRBV14 to TRBJ2-5; D not resolved. The source of this sequence is a girl between 10 and 17 years old with multiple sclerosis. The sample comprised blood. In DNA form, the CDR3 reads TGTGCCAGCAGCGCTACCTTCAAGCAGTACTTC. Its protein is CASSATFKQYF.